This TCR beta chain was documented in a study of cytomegalovirus exposure and HLA in healthy donors. Overall study context: Prior work identified under 130 million unique TCR beta sequences in roughly 180 million T cells. An early release of data contained 75 million to 100 million unique TCRs, which came from HLA-typed donors. Notes on the study in general: In a later analysis, several top co-occurrence clusters appeared linked to parvovirus B19, influenza, CMV and Epstein-Barr virus. Rarity held for most TCR sequences, but there were some public TCRs that occurred in many donors.

A multiplex PCR was run with 60 Vbeta primers and 13 Jbeta primers. Generated by immunoSEQ multiplex PCR, the TCRdb table keeps only in-frame clones and is missing some. The sample lists about 130,000 clones, less than 85% occurring once. The CDR3 runs to 13 residues. Germline values: CDR1 SEHNR, CDR2 FQNEAQ (reference sequence). V shed 7 bases and J shed 5 bases, with 14 bases lying between them. In its sample, this clone was seen once. The antigen remains undetermined. The sequenced sample consisted of PBMCs. This clonotype originated in a man aged 35-49 years in good health and CMV-seronegative. The V call is TRBV7-9, the J call TRBJ1-1; possible D gene TRBD1, 5 bases. The CDR3 spells CASTTGTGTEAFF. CDR3 nucleotide sequence: TGTGCCAGCACCACAGGAACTGGGACTGAAGCTTTCTTT.